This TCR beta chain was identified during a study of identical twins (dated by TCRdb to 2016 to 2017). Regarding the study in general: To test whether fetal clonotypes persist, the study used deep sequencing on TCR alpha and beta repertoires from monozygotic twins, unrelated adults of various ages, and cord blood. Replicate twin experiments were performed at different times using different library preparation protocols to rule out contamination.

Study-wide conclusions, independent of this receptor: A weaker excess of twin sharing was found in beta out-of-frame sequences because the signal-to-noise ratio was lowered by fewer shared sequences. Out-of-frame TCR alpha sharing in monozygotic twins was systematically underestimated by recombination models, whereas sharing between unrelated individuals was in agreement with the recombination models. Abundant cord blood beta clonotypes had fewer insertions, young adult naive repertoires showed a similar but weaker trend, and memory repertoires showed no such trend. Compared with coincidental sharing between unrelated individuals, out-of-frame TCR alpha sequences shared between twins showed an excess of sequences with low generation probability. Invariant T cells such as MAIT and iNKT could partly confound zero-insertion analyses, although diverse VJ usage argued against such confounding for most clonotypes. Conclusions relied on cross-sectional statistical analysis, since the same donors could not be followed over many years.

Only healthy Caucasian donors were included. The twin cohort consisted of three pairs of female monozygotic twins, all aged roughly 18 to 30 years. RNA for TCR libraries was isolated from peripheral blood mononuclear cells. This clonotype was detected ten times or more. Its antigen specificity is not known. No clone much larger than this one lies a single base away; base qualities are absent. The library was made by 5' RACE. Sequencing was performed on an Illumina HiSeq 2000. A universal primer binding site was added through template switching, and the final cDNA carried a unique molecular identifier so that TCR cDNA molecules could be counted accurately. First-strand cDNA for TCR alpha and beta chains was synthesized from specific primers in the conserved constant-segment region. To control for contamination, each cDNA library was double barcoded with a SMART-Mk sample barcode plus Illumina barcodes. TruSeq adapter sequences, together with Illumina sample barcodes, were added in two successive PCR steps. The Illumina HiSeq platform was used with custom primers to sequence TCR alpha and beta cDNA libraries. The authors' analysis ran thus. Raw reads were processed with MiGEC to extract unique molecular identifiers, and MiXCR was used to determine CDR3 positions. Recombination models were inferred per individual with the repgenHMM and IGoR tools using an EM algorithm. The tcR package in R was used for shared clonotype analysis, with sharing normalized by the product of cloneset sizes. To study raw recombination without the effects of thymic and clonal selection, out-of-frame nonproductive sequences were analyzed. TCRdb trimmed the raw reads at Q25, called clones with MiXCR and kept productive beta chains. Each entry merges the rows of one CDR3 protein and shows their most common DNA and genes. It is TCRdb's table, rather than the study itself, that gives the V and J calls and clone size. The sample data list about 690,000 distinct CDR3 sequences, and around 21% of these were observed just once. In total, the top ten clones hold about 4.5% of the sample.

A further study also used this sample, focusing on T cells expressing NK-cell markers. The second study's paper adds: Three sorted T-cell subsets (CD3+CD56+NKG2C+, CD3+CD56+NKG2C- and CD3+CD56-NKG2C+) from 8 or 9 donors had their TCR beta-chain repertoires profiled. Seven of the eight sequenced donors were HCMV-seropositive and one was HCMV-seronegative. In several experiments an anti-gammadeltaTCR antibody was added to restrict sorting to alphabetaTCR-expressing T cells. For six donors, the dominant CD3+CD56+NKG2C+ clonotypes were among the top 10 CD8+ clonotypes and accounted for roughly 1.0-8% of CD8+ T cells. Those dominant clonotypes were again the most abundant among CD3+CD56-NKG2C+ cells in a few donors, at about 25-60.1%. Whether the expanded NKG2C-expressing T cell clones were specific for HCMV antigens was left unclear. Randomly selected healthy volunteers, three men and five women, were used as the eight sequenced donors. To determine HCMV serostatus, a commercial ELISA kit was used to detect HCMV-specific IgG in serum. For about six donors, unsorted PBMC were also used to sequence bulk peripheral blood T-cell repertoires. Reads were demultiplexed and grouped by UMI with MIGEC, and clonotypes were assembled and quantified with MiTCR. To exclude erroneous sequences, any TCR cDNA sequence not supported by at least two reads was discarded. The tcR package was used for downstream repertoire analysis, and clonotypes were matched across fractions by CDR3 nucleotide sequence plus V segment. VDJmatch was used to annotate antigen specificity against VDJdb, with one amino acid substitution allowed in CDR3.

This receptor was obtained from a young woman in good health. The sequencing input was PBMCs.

Here the CDR3 is given as CSASKNIQYF. The nucleotide sequence reads TGCAGTGCTTCCAAAAACATTCAGTACTTC. The V and J segments used are TRBV20-1 and TRBJ2-4, with the D gene uncertain. The germline V gene (reference sequence) gives CDR1 as DFQATT and CDR2 as SNEGSKA. The junction shows trimming of 5 bases on V and 2 bases on J, plus 1 base between the germline ends. Including the terminal cysteine and phenylalanine, the CDR3 comprises 10 residues. This entry keeps only the CDR3 DNA: 30 bases, framed from base 1.